The clone carrying this T cell receptor (beta chain) was seen a handful of times. Its antigen is unknown. Germline loops: CDR1 MGHRA, CDR2 YSYEKL. This CDR3 has 17 residues. The ends lost 3 bases at V and 2 bases at J; junction bases unmatched: 9. These data are taken from a study of blood T cells in healthy people across ages. Findings and caveats of the study: Naive T cell percentage and TCR beta diversity correlated strongly. Researchers deemed the diversity estimates from one million T cells underestimates. CMV infection status of these donors was not known.

A second about 7 to 11 cycle PCR used barcoded and J-beta primers. A single record per CDR3 protein comes from TCRdb applying MiXCR to the 5' RACE reads. The sample yields around 1.5 million distinct CDR3 sequences, approximately 59% seen once. Sequences were obtained from blood. The receptor comes from a young man in good health. The rearrangement links TRBV4-1 to TRBJ2-3; 9 bases line up with TRBD1. The CDR3 spells CASSHRIGTGYTDTQYF. The CDR3 DNA is TGCGCCAGCAGCCACCGAATCGGGACAGGGTACACAGATACGCAGTATTTT.